The rows below give T cell receptor beta chains drawn from one sample of a study of CD8 T cells in Susac syndrome. TCRdb re-analysed the immunoSEQ multiplex PCR reads in MiXCR, keeping a single row per CDR3 protein. The sample holds some 150,000 distinct CDR3 sequences, less than 97% seen once. The sequenced material came from CD8+ T cells from PBMCs. The receptors stem from a human donor with multiple sclerosis. The CDR3 runs from the conserved cysteine through the conserved F or W. Each record gives: V gene, J gene, D gene, clone size, CDR3 length, CDR3 DNA, CDR3 protein. The D gene is left open where the match is weak. Size is stated for part of the rows, as once, few or many counts, or as a class when the clone is expanded.

TRBV19	TRBJ2-1	TRBD2	NA	13	TGTGCCAGTAGTATAGGGGGAGGGGCTGAGCAGTTCTTC	CASSIGGGAEQFF
TRBV20-1	TRBJ2-3	NA	once	15	TGCAGTGCCCTCGGAGGGGGGCGAAGCACAGATACGCAGTATTTT	CSALGGGRSTDTQYF
TRBV3-1	TRBJ2-1	NA	NA	17	TGTGCCAGCAGCCAAGATCGATGGGGGAGCTCCTACAATGAGCAGTTCTTC	CASSQDRWGSSYNEQFF
TRBV20-1	TRBJ2-7	TRBD1	NA	14	TGCAGTGCTAGTGGGGACAGGGTATCCTACGAGCAGTACTTC	CSASGDRVSYEQYF
TRBV29-1	TRBJ1-1	NA	NA	13	TGCAGCGCTATATCGACAGGGAACACTGAAGCTTTCTTT	CSAISTGNTEAFF
TRBV11-2	TRBJ2-1	NA	NA	14	TGTGCCAGCAACGACGGGGACTCCTACAATGAGCAGTTCTTC	CASNDGDSYNEQFF
TRBV7-9	TRBJ1-3	NA	NA	16	TGTGCCAGCAGCTCCTCGGACTGGGGACCTGGAAACACCATATATTTT	CASSSSDWGPGNTIYF
TRBV5-1	TRBJ2-5	NA	NA	15	TGCGCCAGCAGCACAGGAGGGTCCTCCGGGGAGACCCAGTACTTC	CASSTGGSSGETQYF
TRBV5-6	TRBJ1-5	NA	once	13	TGTGCCAGCAGCTCTTTCCAGAATCAGCCCCAGCATTTT	CASSSFQNQPQHF
TRBV3-1	TRBJ2-1	TRBD2	once	16	TGTGCCAGCAGCAAGCTAGCGGGCGAGTTCGTGCATGAGCAGTTCTTC	CASSKLAGEFVHEQFF
TRBV9	TRBJ1-1	NA	NA	16	TGTGCCAGCAGCGTGTCCGGGGAGTGGGGGAACACTGAAGCTTTCTTT	CASSVSGEWGNTEAFF
TRBV20-1	TRBJ1-3	NA	NA	16	TGCAGTGCCAGTGGACAGTCCGAATTCTCTGGAAACACCATATATTTT	CSASGQSEFSGNTIYF
TRBV27	TRBJ1-1	NA	NA	13	TGTGCCAGCAGGTCCGTGGTCCAAGCACGGGCTTTCTTT	CASRSVVQARAFF
TRBV20-1	TRBJ2-1	NA	NA	14	TGCAGTGCTAGGCGACTAGAGACCTACAATGAGCAGTTCTTC	CSARRLETYNEQFF
TRBV15	TRBJ2-1	NA	NA	16	TGTGCCACCAGCAGAGATAGTGCAGGGACCACCAATGAGCAGTTCTTC	CATSRDSAGTTNEQFF
TRBV12-3/TRBV12-4	TRBJ1-5	TRBD1	NA	15	TGTGCCAGCAGGGAATCGACAGGGGGAGACCAGCCCCAGCATTTT	CASRESTGGDQPQHF
TRBV5-1	TRBJ2-4	TRBD2	NA	18	TGCGCCAGCAGCTTGGCCAGCGGGAGCGCCCCTGCCAAAAACATTCAGTACTTC	CASSLASGSAPAKNIQYF
TRBV7-2	TRBJ2-7	NA	NA	12	TGTGCCAGCAGCTTGCTGACGGGGGAGCAGTACTTC	CASSLLTGEQYF
TRBV7-2	TRBJ2-7	NA	NA	12	TGTGCCAGCAGCCACGGGGTGTACGAGCAGTACTTC	CASSHGVYEQYF
TRBV19	TRBJ2-7	TRBD1	NA	15	TGTGCCAGTAGTTTCGGGACAGGGCCCTCCTACGAGCAGTACTTC	CASSFGTGPSYEQYF
TRBV7-2	TRBJ2-1	TRBD1	NA	15	TGTGCCAGCAGCTCTCGGACAGGGGGTGTTAATGAGCAGTTCTTC	CASSSRTGGVNEQFF
TRBV29-1	TRBJ2-1	TRBD2	NA	19	TGCAGCGTTGAAGCCCCGGGACTAGCGGGGTCCCACCTCTACAATGAGCAGTTCTTC	CSVEAPGLAGSHLYNEQFF
TRBV7-8	TRBJ1-2	NA	NA	17	TGTGCCAGCAGCTTTGGATCGACAGGAGTTATAGTCTATGGCTACACCTTC	CASSFGSTGVIVYGYTF
TRBV5-4	TRBJ1-6	TRBD1	NA	13	TGTGCCAGCAGTCGACAGGGGGATTCACCCCTCCACTTT	CASSRQGDSPLHF
TRBV3-1	TRBJ2-7	NA	NA	14	TGTGCCAGCAGCCGGGACTGGGGAACCTACGAGCAGTACTTC	CASSRDWGTYEQYF
TRBV29-1	TRBJ1-2	NA	NA	12	TGCAGCGTATTACAGGGAGATCGTGGCTACACCTTC	CSVLQGDRGYTF
TRBV18	TRBJ2-1	TRBD1	NA	14	TGTGCCAGCTCACCACCCCAGGGGGTCGATGAGCAGTTCTTC	CASSPPQGVDEQFF
TRBV20-1	TRBJ1-2	NA	NA	13	TGCAGTGCCTGGCCAGGGAGCTTGGTTGGCTACACCTTC	CSAWPGSLVGYTF
TRBV10-3	TRBJ1-1	NA	once	13	TGTGCCATCAGCGGGGACGAGGAAACTGAAGCTTTCTTT	CAISGDEETEAFF
TRBV2	TRBJ2-5	NA	NA	14	TGTGCCAGCAGTGGAGGGGCCCCCCAAGAGACCCAGTACTTC	CASSGGAPQETQYF
TRBV14	TRBJ1-2	TRBD1	once	15	TGTGCCAGCAGCCAAGATCCGGGACAGGTTTATGGCTACACCTTC	CASSQDPGQVYGYTF
TRBV20-1	TRBJ2-1	TRBD2	once	17	TGCAGTGCTAGAACGACTAGCGGGGGGCGCTCCTACAATGAGCAGTTCTTC	CSARTTSGGRSYNEQFF
TRBV12-3/TRBV12-4	TRBJ1-1	NA	NA	12	TGTGCCAGCAGGCCGATGAACACTGAAGCTTTCTTT	CASRPMNTEAFF
TRBV13	TRBJ2-7	NA	NA	14	TGTGCCAGCAGCTTAGCTTTACTCTCCTACGAGCAGTACTTC	CASSLALLSYEQYF
TRBV7-8	TRBJ2-4	TRBD1	NA	15	TGTGCCAGCAGCTCGGGAACAGGGGAAGGAAACATTCAGTACTTC	CASSSGTGEGNIQYF
TRBV12-3/TRBV12-4	TRBJ2-5	TRBD1	NA	15	TGTGCCAGCAGTCCATGGGACAGGGGGAGGGAGACCCAGTACTTC	CASSPWDRGRETQYF
TRBV3-1	TRBJ2-6	TRBD1	NA	16	TGTGCCAGCAGTAGGACAGGGACCTCTGGGGCCAACGTCCTGACTTTC	CASSRTGTSGANVLTF
TRBV27	TRBJ1-3	NA	NA	14	TGTGCCAGCAGTTTATCCGGGGTTGGAAACACCATATATTTT	CASSLSGVGNTIYF
TRBV12-3/TRBV12-4	TRBJ1-5	NA	NA	14	TGTGCCAGCACCTCGACAGGACTCGGCCAGCCCCAGCATTTT	CASTSTGLGQPQHF
TRBV20-1	TRBJ2-3	TRBD2	NA	16	TGCAGTGCTTCCCGACTAGCCGCATTTAGCACAGATACGCAGTATTTT	CSASRLAAFSTDTQYF
TRBV29-1	TRBJ1-2	TRBD1	NA	9	TGCAGCGCGGGACAGGAGTCGACCTTC	CSAGQESTF
TRBV29-1	TRBJ1-2	NA	NA	11	TGCAGCGTTGAGTTAGACTATGGCTACACCTTC	CSVELDYGYTF
TRBV18	TRBJ2-1	TRBD2	NA	17	TGTGCCAGCTCACCACCCGTAATGTCAGCGGGGCGCAATGAGCAGTTCTTC	CASSPPVMSAGRNEQFF
TRBV9	TRBJ2-1	NA	NA	14	TGTGCCAGCAGCGTAGGCGACAGCGAAGGACCACAGTTCTTC	CASSVGDSEGPQFF
TRBV27	TRBJ2-7	TRBD1	NA	13	TGTGCCAGCAGTCCGGGACAGACCTACGAGCAGTACTTC	CASSPGQTYEQYF
TRBV6-2/TRBV6-3	TRBJ2-7	NA	NA	15	TGTGCCAGCAGTTCCGGCTATCATCCGGTCTACGAGCAGTACTTC	CASSSGYHPVYEQYF
TRBV30	TRBJ2-3	NA	NA	14	TGTGCCTGGAGTGTACAAGGAAGCGTAGATACGCAGTATTTT	CAWSVQGSVDTQYF
TRBV7-9	TRBJ2-1	NA	NA	16	TGTGCCAGCAGCCATCCCGGGGGCACGGAGGGCAATGAGCAGTTCTTC	CASSHPGGTEGNEQFF
TRBV5-6	TRBJ2-5	NA	NA	12	TGTGCCAGCAGCTCTAATCTCGAGACCCAGTACTTC	CASSSNLETQYF
TRBV4-1	TRBJ2-4	NA	NA	13	TGCGCCAGCAGTCTACGGACCCAAAACATTCAGTACTTC	CASSLRTQNIQYF
TRBV11-1	TRBJ2-7	TRBD1	NA	14	TGTGCCAGCAGCTTCGTAGGGGGCGACGACGAGCAGTACTTC	CASSFVGGDDEQYF
TRBV14	TRBJ2-1	NA	NA	14	TGTGCCAGCAGCCAAGTTCCTAGCCCCAATGAGCAGTTCTTC	CASSQVPSPNEQFF
TRBV4-1	TRBJ1-5	TRBD1	few	15	TGCGCCAGCAGCCAGACGGGACAGGCGAATCAGCCCCAGCATTTT	CASSQTGQANQPQHF
TRBV19	TRBJ1-1	NA	NA	14	TGTGCCAGTAGTACGGGAGAATCGAACACTGAAGCTTTCTTT	CASSTGESNTEAFF
TRBV30	TRBJ1-2	NA	NA	11	TGTGCCTGCACCGAGGGGAATGGCTACACCTTC	CACTEGNGYTF
TRBV3-1	TRBJ2-1	TRBD2	NA	19	TGTGCCAGCAGCCAATACCCCACCTCACGTAGCGGGGCTTACAATGAGCAGTTCTTC	CASSQYPTSRSGAYNEQFF
TRBV15	TRBJ2-1	TRBD1	NA	13	TGTGCCACCAGCAGGGACAGGGGTAATGAGCAGTTCTTC	CATSRDRGNEQFF
TRBV4-1	TRBJ2-3	NA	once	15	TGCGCCAGCAGCACCGACGGGGCCCGCGCAGATACGCAGTATTTT	CASSTDGARADTQYF
TRBV11-2	TRBJ1-1	NA	once	12	TGTGCCAGCAGCTTCCCTAACACTGAAGCTTTCTTT	CASSFPNTEAFF
TRBV5-6	TRBJ2-2	NA	NA	13	TGTGCCAGCAGCTTGGAAGCTTCAGGGGAGCTGTTTTTT	CASSLEASGELFF